Shown below are 15 T cell receptor beta chains from a single sample sequenced in a study of vaccination and CD4 T cells after COVID-19. The treatment denotes: roughly 11-day PBMC culture with coronavirus spike peptide pools or control peptides (ViraFEST assay). Oncomine TCR Beta short-read sequencing was applied to DNA from cultured CD4+ T cells. TCRdb re-analysed the PCR reads in MiXCR, keeping a single row per CDR3 protein. The sample contains about 15,000 distinct CDR3 sequences, around 42% of which appear only once. Their cognate antigens are unknown. The sequencing here drew on CD4+ T cells from blood, cultured in vitro, taken before SARS-CoV-2 vaccination. These receptor sequences come from a human donor who had recovered from COVID-19.

This chain joins TRBV7-9 and TRBJ2-7, with TRBD2 identical over 11 bases. The trim removed 5 bases at V and 6 bases at J, leaving 9 bases unmatched. Per the germline V gene, CDR1 is SEHNR and CDR2 is FQNEAQ (reference sequence). The CDR3 is made up of 15 amino acids. In nucleotides, the CDR3 is TGTGCCAGCAGCCCATATAGCGGGAGGGCCGGCGAGCAGTACTTC. Its translation is CASSPYSGRAGEQYF.

This clonotype came up a few times. V is TRBV6-1 and J is TRBJ1-5, with TRBD1 identical over 7 bases. Per germline, CDR1 MNHNS and CDR2 SASEGT. Trimming cost V 6 bases and J 7 bases; bases outside gene matches: 12. The CDR3 totals 15 residues. The CDR3 DNA sequence: TGTGCCAGCAGCGTATTGTCAGGGGGGGGGCAGCCCCAGCATTTT. This translates into CASSVLSGGGQPQHF.

This sequence joins TRBV27 and TRBJ1-2; D is possibly TRBD1 (6 bases). CDR1 is MNHEY and CDR2 is SMNVEV in the germline V gene (reference sequence). The CDR3 consists of 13 residues. Trimming stripped 6 bases from V and 1 base from J, with 9 bases between. The CDR3 protein is CASSLGHNYGYTF. The CDR3 DNA is TGTGCCAGCAGCTTGGGACATAACTATGGCTACACCTTC.

The table lists this clonotype with a few counts. The chain recombines TRBV6-1 with TRBJ1-1; 12 bases are a match to TRBD1. V was pared by 5 bases and J by 0 bases, with 4 bases of the junction left unmatched. The CDR3 length is 16 residues. CDR1 is MNHNS and CDR2 is SASEGT in the germline V gene. The CDR3 sequence is CASSTGTGGVNTEAFF. CDR3 coding DNA: TGTGCCAGCAGTACCGGGACAGGGGGCGTGAACACTGAAGCTTTCTTT.

This clonotype has just one count. This sequence joins TRBV19 and TRBJ1-6; possible D gene TRBD1, 5 bases. CDR1 and CDR2 (germline): LNHDA, SQIVND (reference sequence). CDR3 size: 15 residues. V was cut by 3 bases and J by 14 bases, with 20 bases left in between. The CDR3 DNA sequence: TGTGCCAGTAGTATCGGCAGGGCCTTCCCTCTAGCCCTCCACTTT. Translating it yields CASSIGRAFPLALHF.

The chain is built from TRBV20-1 and TRBJ2-6, with a weak D call TRBD1 (6 bases). Trimming left V 0 bases short and J 4 bases short, with 19 bases between. CDR1 is DFQATT and CDR2 is SNEGSKA in the germline V gene (reference sequence). The CDR3 totals 18 residues. The CDR3 spells CSARDSSAGASGANVLTF. CDR3 sequence (DNA): TGCAGTGCTAGAGATTCGTCGGCAGGGGCCTCGGGGGCCAACGTCCTGACTTTC.

This chain joins TRBV4-1 and TRBJ2-5; TRBD2 aligns across 13 bases. This CDR3 has 16 residues. The junction had 6 bases not matched to a gene; V was cut back by 3 bases and J by 5 bases. Germline loops: CDR1 MGHRA, CDR2 YSYEKL. DNA for the CDR3: TGCGCCAGCAGCCAGCAGGGGACTAGCGGGGTCGAGACCCAGTACTTC. Protein sequence: CASSQQGTSGVETQYF.

The chain joins TRBV6-1 to TRBJ1-3; D not resolved. Trimming took off 5 bases at V and 2 bases at J, with 13 bases between the two ends. Germline V gene data show CDR1 as MNHNS and CDR2 as SASEGT. This CDR3 has 15 residues. The CDR3 reads CASSPRASPGNTIYF. CDR3 bases: TGTGCCAGCAGTCCCCGCGCGAGTCCTGGAAACACCATATATTTT.

V is TRBV7-3 and J is TRBJ1-2; the match to TRBD1 covers 8 bases. The germline V gene encodes CDR1 SGHTA and CDR2 FQGTGA. The CDR3 runs to 13 residues. The junction had 10 bases not matched to a gene; V was cut back by 3 bases and J by 13 bases. The CDR3, as DNA: TGTGCCAGCAGCTTCGTGGGACAGGCCGAGCCCACCTTC. Translated, it gives CASSFVGQAEPTF. Looking up the rest from reference TRBV7-3 and TRBJ1-2 gives the full variable domain: GAGVSQTPSNKVTEKGKYVELRCDPISGHTALYWYRQSLGQGPEFLIYFQGTGAADDSGLPNDRFFAVRPEGSVSTLKIQRTERGDSAVYLCASSFVGQAEPTFGSGTRLTVV.

V usage is TRBV27 and J usage is TRBJ2-3; 11 nucleotides agree with TRBD2. The CDR3 has 15 residues. V dropped 5 bases and J dropped 5; count of bases not matched to a gene: 6. Per the germline V gene, CDR1 is MNHEY and CDR2 is SMNVEV (reference sequence). The CDR3 DNA reads as TGTGCCAGCAGTCGACGGACTAGCGGGCTAGATACGCAGTATTTT. Protein product: CASSRRTSGLDTQYF.

J is TRBJ1-2 and V is TRBV20-1; D remains ambiguous. Germline CDR1 and CDR2: DFQATT and SNEGSKA (reference sequence). V was shortened by 4 bases and J by 1 base, with 10 bases between the two germline ends. CDR3 size: 13 residues. CDR3 DNA: TGCAGTGCTAAGATACCGGGTAACTATGGCTACACCTTC. Its translation is CSAKIPGNYGYTF.

This clonotype was detected only a few times. This chain joins TRBV20-1 and TRBJ1-5; TRBD1 matches 9 bases. V gave up 5 bases and J gave up 1 base; unmatched junction bases: 3. CDR1 is DFQATT, CDR2 SNEGSKA, per germline (reference sequence). This CDR3 region has 14 residues. The CDR3 nucleotides are TGCAGTGCTTCCGGGACAGGGAGCAATCAGCCCCAGCATTTT. Residues: CSASGTGSNQPQHF.

This clonotype was seen a few times. This chain joins TRBV7-3 and TRBJ2-5; 7 bases are shared with TRBD2. The ends lost 6 bases at V and 4 bases at J; junction bases unmatched: 5. The germline gives CDR1 SGHTA, CDR2 FQGTGA. CDR3 length: 13 residues. The CDR3 coding sequence is TGTGCCAGCAGTAGGGGAGGGCGAGAGACCCAGTACTTC. It is translated as CASSRGGRETQYF.

V usage is TRBV29-1 and J usage is TRBJ2-3, with 10 bases identical to TRBD2. CDR1 is SQVTM and CDR2 is ANQGSEA in the germline V gene. V lost 4 bases, J lost 4 bases, and 11 bases stayed unmatched. This CDR3 comprises 16 residues. Here the CDR3 DNA reads TGCAGCGTTGGACTAGCGGGCCGGTCGGGTGCAGATACGCAGTATTTT. It is translated as CSVGLAGRSGADTQYF.

This clonotype was detected once. This chain uses TRBV4-3 with TRBJ1-2, with D tentatively TRBD1 (6 bases). Deletions cut 1 base from V and 8 bases from J, with 14 bases between. The length of the CDR3 is 14 residues. Looked up from germline, CDR1 is LGHNA and CDR2 is YSLEER. The CDR3: CASSQAGAGRGYTF. The CDR3 DNA is TGCGCCAGCAGCCAAGCGGGGGCGGGTAGGGGCTACACCTTC.